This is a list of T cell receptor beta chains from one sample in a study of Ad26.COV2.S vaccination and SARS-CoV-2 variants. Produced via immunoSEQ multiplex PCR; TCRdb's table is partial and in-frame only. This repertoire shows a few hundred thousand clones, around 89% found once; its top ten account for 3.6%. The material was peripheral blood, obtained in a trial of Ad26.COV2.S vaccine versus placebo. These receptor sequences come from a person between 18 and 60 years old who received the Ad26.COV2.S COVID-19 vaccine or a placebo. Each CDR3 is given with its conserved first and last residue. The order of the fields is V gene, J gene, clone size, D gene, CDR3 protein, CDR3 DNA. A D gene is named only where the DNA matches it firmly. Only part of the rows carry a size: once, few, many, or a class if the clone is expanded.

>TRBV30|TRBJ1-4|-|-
CASGQQVNEKLFF
TGTGCCTCAGGACAGCAAGTTAATGAAAAACTGTTTTTT
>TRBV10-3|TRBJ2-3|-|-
CAISESVQGGDTQYF
TGTGCCATCAGTGAGTCAGTACAGGGCGGAGATACGCAGTATTTT
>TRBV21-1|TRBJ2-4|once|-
CASSNIRVRDIQYF
TGTGCCAGCAGCAATATCCGGGTTAGGGACATTCAGTACTTC
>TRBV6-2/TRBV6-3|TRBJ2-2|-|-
CASSISWNTGELFF
TGTGCCAGCAGTATATCGTGGAACACCGGGGAGCTGTTTTTT
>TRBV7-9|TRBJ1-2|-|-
CASSLYKGPRYGYTF
TGTGCCAGCAGCTTATACAAGGGTCCCAGGTATGGCTACACCTTC
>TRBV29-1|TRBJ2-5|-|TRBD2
CSVERGLAGANQETQYF
TGCAGCGTTGAAAGAGGACTAGCGGGGGCTAACCAAGAGACCCAGTACTTC
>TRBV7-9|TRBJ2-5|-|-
CASTLPGAQETQYF
TGTGCCAGCACCTTGCCGGGGGCCCAAGAGACCCAGTACTTC
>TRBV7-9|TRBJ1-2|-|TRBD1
CASSLGQGILNYGYTF
TGTGCCAGCAGCTTAGGACAGGGGATACTTAACTATGGCTACACCTTC
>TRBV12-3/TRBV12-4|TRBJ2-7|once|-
CASMGDPYEQYF
TGTGCCAGCATGGGAGATCCCTACGAGCAGTACTTC
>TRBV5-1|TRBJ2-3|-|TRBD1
CASAGGTGGTDTQYF
TGCGCCAGCGCCGGGGGGACAGGGGGCACAGATACGCAGTATTTT
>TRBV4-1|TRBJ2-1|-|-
CASSQDRGSYNEQFF
TGCGCCAGCAGCCAAGATCGAGGATCCTACAATGAGCAGTTCTTC
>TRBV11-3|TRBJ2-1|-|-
CASSPSSVSSYNEQFF
TGTGCCAGCAGCCCCTCAAGCGTTAGCTCCTACAATGAGCAGTTCTTC
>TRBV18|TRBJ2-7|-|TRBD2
CASSPLQASGAYEQYF
TGTGCCAGCTCACCCCTGCAGGCTAGCGGAGCCTACGAGCAGTACTTC
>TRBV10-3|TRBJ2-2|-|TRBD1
CAIRGDRGQEKTGELFF
TGTGCCATCAGGGGCGACAGGGGGCAGGAAAAAACCGGGGAGCTGTTTTTT
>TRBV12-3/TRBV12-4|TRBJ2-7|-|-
CASSRPGLAEQYF
TGTGCCAGCAGTCGCCCCGGGTTGGCCGAGCAGTACTTC
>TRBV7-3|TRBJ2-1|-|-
CASSSSHGEDNEQFF
TGTGCCAGCAGCTCATCCCATGGGGAGGACAATGAGCAGTTCTTC
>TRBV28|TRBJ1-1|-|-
CASREGNTEAFF
TGTGCCAGCCGGGAGGGGAACACTGAAGCTTTCTTT
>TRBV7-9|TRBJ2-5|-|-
CASSGGGKTQYF
TGTGCCAGCAGCGGGGGTGGGAAGACCCAGTACTTC
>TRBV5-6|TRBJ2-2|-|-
CASTFIHNIGGTGELFF
TGTGCCAGCACCTTCATACATAACATTGGGGGTACCGGGGAGCTGTTTTTT
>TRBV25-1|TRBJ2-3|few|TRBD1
CASRDREGTDTQYF
TGTGCCAGCAGGGACAGGGAAGGCACAGATACGCAGTATTTT
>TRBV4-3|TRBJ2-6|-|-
CASSQELAGANVLTF
TGCGCCAGCAGCCAAGAGTTAGCAGGGGCCAACGTCCTGACTTTC
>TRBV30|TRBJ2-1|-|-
CAWSRSGANEQFF
TGTGCCTGGAGTAGGTCGGGGGCCAATGAGCAGTTCTTC
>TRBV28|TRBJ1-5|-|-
CASTTLGSNQPQHF
TGTGCCAGCACGACGCTCGGTAGCAATCAGCCCCAGCATTTT
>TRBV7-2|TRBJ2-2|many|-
CASSLEGWGTGELFF
TGTGCCAGCAGCTTAGAGGGGTGGGGCACCGGGGAGCTGTTTTTT
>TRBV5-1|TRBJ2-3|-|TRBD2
CASSIRLAGGPTDTQYF
TGCGCCAGCAGCATCCGACTAGCGGGGGGCCCCACAGATACGCAGTATTTT
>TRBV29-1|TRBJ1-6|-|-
CSVELSSNSPLHF
TGCAGCGTTGAACTCTCTAGCAATTCACCCCTCCACTTT
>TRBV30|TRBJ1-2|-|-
CAWSKQGYGYTF
TGTGCCTGGAGTAAACAGGGATATGGCTACACCTTC
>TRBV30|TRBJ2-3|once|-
CAWSSQGSSTQYF
TGTGCCTGGAGTAGTCAGGGATCTTCTACGCAGTATTTT
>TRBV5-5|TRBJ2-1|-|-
CASSLGSGSDNEQFF
TGTGCCAGCAGCTTGGGCAGCGGGTCGGACAATGAGCAGTTCTTC
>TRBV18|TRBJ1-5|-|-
CASSPMGGDQPQHF
TGTGCCAGCTCACCTATGGGGGGGGACCAGCCCCAGCATTTT
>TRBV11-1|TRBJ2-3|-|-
CASSPRARTDTQYF
TGTGCCAGCAGCCCTCGGGCCCGCACAGATACGCAGTATTTT
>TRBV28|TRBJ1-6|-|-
CASSFPGSNSPLHF
TGTGCCAGCAGTTTCCCAGGGAGTAATTCACCCCTCCACTTT
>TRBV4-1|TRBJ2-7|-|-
CASSQITGPEQYF
TGCGCCAGCAGCCAAATAACAGGGCCCGAGCAGTACTTC
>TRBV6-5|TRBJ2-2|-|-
CASSYSQTGELFF
TGTGCCAGCAGTTACTCGCAAACCGGGGAGCTGTTTTTT
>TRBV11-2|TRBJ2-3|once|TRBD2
CASSLRSGGFTDTQYF
TGTGCCAGCAGCCTAAGGAGCGGGGGGTTCACAGATACGCAGTATTTT
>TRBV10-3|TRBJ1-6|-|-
CAISERARGASYNSPLHF
TGTGCCATCAGTGAGAGGGCCCGAGGGGCATCCTATAATTCACCCCTCCACTTT
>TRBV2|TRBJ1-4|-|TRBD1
CASSSGTGSVEKLFF
TGTGCCAGCAGTTCCGGGACAGGGAGTGTTGAAAAACTGTTTTTT
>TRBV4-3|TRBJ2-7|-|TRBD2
CASSQDHPSGGVLSYEQYF
TGCGCCAGCAGCCAAGATCACCCTAGCGGGGGGGTTCTCTCCTACGAGCAGTACTTC
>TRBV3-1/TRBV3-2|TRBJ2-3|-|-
CASSQETRRPSTDTQYF
TGTGCCAGCAGCCAAGAAACTCGCAGGCCCAGCACAGATACGCAGTATTTT
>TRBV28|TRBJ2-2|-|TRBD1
CASSDRGAGELFF
TGTGCCAGCAGTGACAGGGGTGCCGGGGAGCTGTTTTTT
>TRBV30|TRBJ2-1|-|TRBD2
CAWIYSGGAFNEQFF
TGTGCCTGGATTTATAGCGGGGGGGCATTCAATGAGCAGTTCTTC
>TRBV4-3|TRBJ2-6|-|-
CASSQRRGSGANVLTF
TGCGCCAGCAGCCAAAGGAGGGGGTCTGGGGCCAACGTCCTGACTTTC
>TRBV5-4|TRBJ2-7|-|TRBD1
CASSFWTGRYEQYF
TGTGCCAGCAGCTTTTGGACAGGGCGGTACGAGCAGTACTTC
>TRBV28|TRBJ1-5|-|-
CASSFGYNQPQHF
TGTGCCAGCAGTTTCGGGTACAATCAGCCCCAGCATTTT
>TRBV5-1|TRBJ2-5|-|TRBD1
CASSLDQGARSTQYF
TGCGCCAGCAGCTTGGATCAGGGGGCGCGGTCGACCCAGTACTTC
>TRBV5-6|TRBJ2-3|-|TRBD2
CASSLAGLAGGTGDTQYF
TGTGCCAGCAGCTTAGCCGGACTAGCGGGGGGGACAGGTGATACGCAGTATTTT
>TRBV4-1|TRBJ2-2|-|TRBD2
CASGGERNTGELFF
TGCGCCAGTGGGGGGGAGCGGAACACCGGGGAGCTGTTTTTT
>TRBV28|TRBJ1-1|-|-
CASSFRGGYTEAFF
TGTGCCAGCAGTTTCCGCGGCGGTTACACTGAAGCTTTCTTT
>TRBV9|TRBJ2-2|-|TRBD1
CASSIKQGSNTGELFF
TGTGCCAGCAGCATCAAACAGGGGTCGAACACCGGGGAGCTGTTTTTT
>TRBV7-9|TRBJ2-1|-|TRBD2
CASSLGAGGLNNEQFF
TGTGCCAGCAGCCTCGGAGCGGGGGGGCTTAACAATGAGCAGTTCTTC
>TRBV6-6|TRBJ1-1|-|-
CASSYEDMNTEAFF
TGTGCCAGCAGTTACGAGGACATGAACACTGAAGCTTTCTTT
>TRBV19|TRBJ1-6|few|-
CASAEDGGSSPLHF
TGTGCCAGTGCCGAGGACGGGGGGAGTTCACCCCTCCACTTT
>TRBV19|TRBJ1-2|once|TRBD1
CASRTTGARNYGYTF
TGTGCCAGTAGGACCACAGGGGCGCGGAACTATGGCTACACCTTC